The present entry profiles one T cell receptor beta chain with its context. The use of a sample-barcoded 5' primer and a J-beta primer mix characterized a second PCR of 7 to 11 cycles. TCRdb ran MiXCR on the 5' RACE reads and lists one entry per CDR3 protein. Among fewer than 900,000 distinct CDR3 sequences listed, around 45% were seen once. The record originates from a study of blood T cells in healthy people across ages. Germline-derived CDR1 and CDR2 are ENHRY and SYGVKD. The CDR3 runs 16 residues. Deletions cut 4 bases from V and 5 bases from J, with 19 bases between. The receptor was isolated from a woman in her sixties in good health. Sequencing input: blood. The chain has TRBV10-3 and TRBJ2-3; D remains unclear. The CDR3 loop reads CAISGGGGRRGDTQYF. CDR3 DNA: TGTGCCATCAGTGGAGGCGGCGGACGACGTGGAGATACGCAGTATTTT.